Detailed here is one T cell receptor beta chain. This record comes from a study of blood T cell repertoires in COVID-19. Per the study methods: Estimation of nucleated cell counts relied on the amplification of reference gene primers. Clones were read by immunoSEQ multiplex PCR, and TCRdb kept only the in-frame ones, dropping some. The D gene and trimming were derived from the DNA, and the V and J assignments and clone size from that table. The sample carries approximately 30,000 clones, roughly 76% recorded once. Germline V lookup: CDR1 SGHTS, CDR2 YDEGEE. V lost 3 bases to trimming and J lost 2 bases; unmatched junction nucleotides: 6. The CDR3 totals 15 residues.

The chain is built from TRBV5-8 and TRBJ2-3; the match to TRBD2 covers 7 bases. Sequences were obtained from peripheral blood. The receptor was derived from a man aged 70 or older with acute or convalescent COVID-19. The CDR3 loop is CASSSGTIFTDTQYF. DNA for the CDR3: TGTGCCAGCAGCTCCGGGACTATCTTCACAGATACGCAGTATTTT.